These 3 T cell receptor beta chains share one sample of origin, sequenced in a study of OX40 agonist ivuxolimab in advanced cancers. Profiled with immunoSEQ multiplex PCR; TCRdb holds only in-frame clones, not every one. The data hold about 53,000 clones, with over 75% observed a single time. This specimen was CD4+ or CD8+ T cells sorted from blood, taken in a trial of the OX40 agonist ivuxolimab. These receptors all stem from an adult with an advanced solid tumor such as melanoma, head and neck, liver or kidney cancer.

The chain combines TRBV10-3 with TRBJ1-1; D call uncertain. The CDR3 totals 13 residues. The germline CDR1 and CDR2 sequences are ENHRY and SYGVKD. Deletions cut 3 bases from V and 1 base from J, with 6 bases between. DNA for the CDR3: TGTGCCATCAGTGAACAGCCGAACACTGAAGCTTTCTTT. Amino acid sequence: CAISEQPNTEAFF.

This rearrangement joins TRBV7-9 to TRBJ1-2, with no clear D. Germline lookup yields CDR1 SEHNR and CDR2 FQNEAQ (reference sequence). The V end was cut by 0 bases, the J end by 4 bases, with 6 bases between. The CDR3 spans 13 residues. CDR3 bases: TGTGCCAGCAGCTTAGCAGGAGCCTATGGCTACACCTTC. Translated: CASSLAGAYGYTF.

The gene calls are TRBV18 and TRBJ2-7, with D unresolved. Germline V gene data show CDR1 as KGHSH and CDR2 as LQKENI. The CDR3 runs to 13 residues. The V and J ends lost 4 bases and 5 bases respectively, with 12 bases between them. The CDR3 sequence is CASSRPSNDEQYF. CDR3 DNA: TGTGCCAGCTCACGACCGTCGAATGACGAGCAGTACTTC.